These T cell receptor beta chains were read from a single sample in a study of OX40 agonist ivuxolimab in advanced cancers. Only in-frame clones appear in the TCRdb table, and some are missing; sequencing was by immunoSEQ multiplex PCR. The data hold tens of thousands of clones, with roughly 90% observed a single time. The specimen was CD4+ or CD8+ T cells sorted from blood, collected in a trial of the OX40 agonist ivuxolimab. These TCRs come from an adult with an advanced solid tumor such as melanoma, head and neck, liver or kidney cancer. CDR3s include the opening cysteine and the closing phenylalanine or tryptophan. Fields, in order: V gene, D gene, J gene, CDR3 protein, CDR3 DNA. D genes are given only for firm matches.

v_gene: TRBV30; d_gene: TRBD1; j_gene: TRBJ2-7; CDR3aa: CAWSVGQGFYEQYF; CDR3nt: TGTGCCTGGAGTGTGGGACAGGGGTTCTACGAGCAGTACTTC
v_gene: TRBV2; d_gene: TRBD1; j_gene: TRBJ2-6; CDR3aa: CASRGQVDSGANVLTF; CDR3nt: TGTGCCAGCAGAGGACAGGTGGACTCTGGGGCCAACGTCCTGACTTTC
v_gene: TRBV6-5; d_gene: -; j_gene: TRBJ2-7; CDR3aa: CASSYYKGYEQYF; CDR3nt: TGTGCCAGCAGTTACTACAAGGGGTACGAGCAGTACTTC
v_gene: TRBV5-6; d_gene: TRBD1; j_gene: TRBJ1-2; CDR3aa: CASGGDRAYGYTF; CDR3nt: TGTGCCAGCGGGGGGGACAGAGCCTATGGCTACACCTTC
v_gene: TRBV29-1; d_gene: -; j_gene: TRBJ2-7; CDR3aa: CSVTDNYEQYF; CDR3nt: TGCAGCGTGACGGACAACTACGAGCAGTACTTC
v_gene: TRBV10-1; d_gene: -; j_gene: TRBJ1-5; CDR3aa: CASSEYGERQPQHF; CDR3nt: TGCGCCAGCAGTGAGTACGGGGAGCGGCAGCCCCAGCATTTT
v_gene: TRBV19; d_gene: -; j_gene: TRBJ1-3; CDR3aa: CASNHRTGTPLGGNTIYF; CDR3nt: TGTGCCAGTAACCACCGGACCGGGACACCCTTGGGCGGAAACACCATATATTTT
v_gene: TRBV11-2; d_gene: TRBD2; j_gene: TRBJ2-1; CDR3aa: CASSLDGGAGNEQFF; CDR3nt: TGTGCCAGCAGCTTAGACGGGGGGGCTGGCAATGAGCAGTTCTTC
v_gene: TRBV11-2; d_gene: TRBD1; j_gene: TRBJ1-6; CDR3aa: CASSLRSATGSSPLHF; CDR3nt: TGTGCCAGCAGCTTAAGGTCGGCGACAGGGTCTTCACCCCTCCACTTT
v_gene: TRBV9; d_gene: -; j_gene: TRBJ2-5; CDR3aa: CASSAGGPLETQYF; CDR3nt: TGTGCCAGCAGCGCAGGGGGGCCTTTGGAGACCCAGTACTTC
v_gene: TRBV10-2; d_gene: TRBD2; j_gene: TRBJ2-1; CDR3aa: CASSEFGLAGGLKDEQFF; CDR3nt: TGCGCCAGCAGTGAATTCGGACTAGCGGGGGGGCTCAAAGATGAGCAGTTCTTC